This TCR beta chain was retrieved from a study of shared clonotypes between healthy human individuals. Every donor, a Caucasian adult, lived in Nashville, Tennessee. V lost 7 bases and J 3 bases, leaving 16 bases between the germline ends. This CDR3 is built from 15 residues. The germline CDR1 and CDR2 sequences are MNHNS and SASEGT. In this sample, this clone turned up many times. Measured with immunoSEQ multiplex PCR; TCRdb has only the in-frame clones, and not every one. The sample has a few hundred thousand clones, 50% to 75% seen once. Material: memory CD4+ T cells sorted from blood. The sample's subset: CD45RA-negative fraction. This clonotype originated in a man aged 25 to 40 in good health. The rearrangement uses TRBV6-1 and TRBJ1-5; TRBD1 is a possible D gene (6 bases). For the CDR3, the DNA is TGTGCCAGCACTCGATCGGACAGCTACAATCAGCCCCAGCATTTT. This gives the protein CASTRSDSYNQPQHF.